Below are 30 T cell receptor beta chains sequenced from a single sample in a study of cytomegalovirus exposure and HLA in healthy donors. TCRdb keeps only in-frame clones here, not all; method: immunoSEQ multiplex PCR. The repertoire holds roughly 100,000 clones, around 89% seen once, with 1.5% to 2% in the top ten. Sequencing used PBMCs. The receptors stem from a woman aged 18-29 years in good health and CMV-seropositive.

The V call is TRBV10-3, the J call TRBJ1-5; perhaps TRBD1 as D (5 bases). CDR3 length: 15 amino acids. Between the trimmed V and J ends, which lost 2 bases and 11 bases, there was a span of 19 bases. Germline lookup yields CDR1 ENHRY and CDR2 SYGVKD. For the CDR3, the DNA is TGTGCCATCAGTGAGGGTGGGGGTCAGGGAGGTTCCCAGCATTTT. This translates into CAISEGGGQGGSQHF.

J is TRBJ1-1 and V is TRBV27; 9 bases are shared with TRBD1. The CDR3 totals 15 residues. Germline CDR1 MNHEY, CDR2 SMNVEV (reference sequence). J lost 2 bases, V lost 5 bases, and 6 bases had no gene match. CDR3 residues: CASSPGTGLNTEAFF. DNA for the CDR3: TGTGCCAGCAGTCCCGGGACAGGGTTAAACACTGAAGCTTTCTTT.

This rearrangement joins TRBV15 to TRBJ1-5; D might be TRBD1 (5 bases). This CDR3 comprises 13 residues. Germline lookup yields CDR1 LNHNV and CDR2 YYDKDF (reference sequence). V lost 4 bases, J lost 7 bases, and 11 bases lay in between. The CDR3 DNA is TGTGCCACCAGCAAAACCGACAGACAGCCCCAGCATTTT. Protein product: CATSKTDRQPQHF.

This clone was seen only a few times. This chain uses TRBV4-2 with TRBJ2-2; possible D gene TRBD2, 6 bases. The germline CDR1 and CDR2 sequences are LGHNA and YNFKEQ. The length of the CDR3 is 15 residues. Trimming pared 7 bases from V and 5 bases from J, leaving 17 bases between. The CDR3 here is CASNPREDDTGELFF. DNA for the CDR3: TGTGCCAGCAACCCCAGGGAGGACGATACCGGGGAGCTGTTTTTT.

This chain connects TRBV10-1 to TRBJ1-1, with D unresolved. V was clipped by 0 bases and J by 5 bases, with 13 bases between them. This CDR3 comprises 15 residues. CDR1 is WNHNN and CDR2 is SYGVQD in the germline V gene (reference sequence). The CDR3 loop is CASSESKGEETEAFF. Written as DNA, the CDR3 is TGCGCCAGCAGTGAGTCGAAGGGAGAGGAGACTGAAGCTTTCTTT.

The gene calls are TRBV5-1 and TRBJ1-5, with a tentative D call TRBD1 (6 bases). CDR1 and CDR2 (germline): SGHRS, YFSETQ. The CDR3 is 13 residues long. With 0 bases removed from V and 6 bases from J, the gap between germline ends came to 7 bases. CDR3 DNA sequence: TGCGCCAGCAGCTTGGGAGGGGGTCAGCCCCAGCATTTT. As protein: CASSLGGGQPQHF. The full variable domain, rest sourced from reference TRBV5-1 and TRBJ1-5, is KAGVTQTPRYLIKTRGQQVTLSCSPISGHRSVSWYQQTPGQGLQFLFEYFSETQRNKGNFPGRFSGRQFSNSRSEMNVSTLELGDSALYLCASSLGGGQPQHFGDGTRLSIL.

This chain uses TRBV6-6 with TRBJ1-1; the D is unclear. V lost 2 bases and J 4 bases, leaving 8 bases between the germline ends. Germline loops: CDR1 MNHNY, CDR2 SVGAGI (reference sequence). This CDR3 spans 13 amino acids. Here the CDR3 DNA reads TGTGCCAGCAGTTACCAGGTCGGCACTGAAGCTTTCTTT. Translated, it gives CASSYQVGTEAFF.

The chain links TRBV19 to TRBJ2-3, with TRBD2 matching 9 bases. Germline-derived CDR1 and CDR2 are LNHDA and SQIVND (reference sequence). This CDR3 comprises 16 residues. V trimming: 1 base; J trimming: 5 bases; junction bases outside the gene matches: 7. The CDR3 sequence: CASSIGAGGPVDTQYF. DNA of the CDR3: TGTGCCAGTAGTATAGGGGCGGGGGGGCCAGTAGATACGCAGTATTTT.

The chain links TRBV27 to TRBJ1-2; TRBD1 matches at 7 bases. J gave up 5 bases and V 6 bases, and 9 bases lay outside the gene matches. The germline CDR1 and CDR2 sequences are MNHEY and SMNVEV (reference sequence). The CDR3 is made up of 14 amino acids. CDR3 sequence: CASSPRPGGYGYTF. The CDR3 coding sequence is TGTGCCAGCAGCCCGCGCCCAGGGGGTTATGGCTACACCTTC.

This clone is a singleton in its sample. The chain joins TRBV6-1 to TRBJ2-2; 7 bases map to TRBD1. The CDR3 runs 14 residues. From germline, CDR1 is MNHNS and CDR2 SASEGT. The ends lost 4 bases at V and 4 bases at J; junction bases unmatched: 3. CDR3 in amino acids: CASSAQGVTGELFF. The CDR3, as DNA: TGTGCCAGCAGTGCCCAGGGGGTCACCGGGGAGCTGTTTTTT.

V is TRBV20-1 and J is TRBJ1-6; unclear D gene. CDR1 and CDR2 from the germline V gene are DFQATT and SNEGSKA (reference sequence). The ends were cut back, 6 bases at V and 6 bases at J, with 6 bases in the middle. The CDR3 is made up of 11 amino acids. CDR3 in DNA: TGCAGTGCCCATAGTAATTCACCCCTCCACTTT. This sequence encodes CSAHSNSPLHF.

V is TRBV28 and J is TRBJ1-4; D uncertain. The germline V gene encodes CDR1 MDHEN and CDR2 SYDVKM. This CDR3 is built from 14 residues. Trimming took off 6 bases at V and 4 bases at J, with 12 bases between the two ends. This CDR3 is CASSPGGFNEKLFF. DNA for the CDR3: TGTGCCAGCAGCCCCGGAGGGTTTAATGAAAAACTGTTTTTT.

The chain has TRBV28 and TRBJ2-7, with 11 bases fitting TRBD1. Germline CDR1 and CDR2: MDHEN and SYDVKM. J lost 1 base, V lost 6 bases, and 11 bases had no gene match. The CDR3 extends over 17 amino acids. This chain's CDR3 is CASSHPGTGGKSYEQYV. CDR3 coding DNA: TGTGCCAGCAGCCACCCCGGGACAGGGGGTAAGTCCTACGAGCAGTACGTC.

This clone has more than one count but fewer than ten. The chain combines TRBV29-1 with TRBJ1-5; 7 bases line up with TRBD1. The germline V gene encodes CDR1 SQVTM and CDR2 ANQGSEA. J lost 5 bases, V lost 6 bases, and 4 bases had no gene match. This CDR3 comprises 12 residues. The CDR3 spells CSVGTADQPQHF. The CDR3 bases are TGCAGCGTAGGGACAGCAGATCAGCCCCAGCATTTT.

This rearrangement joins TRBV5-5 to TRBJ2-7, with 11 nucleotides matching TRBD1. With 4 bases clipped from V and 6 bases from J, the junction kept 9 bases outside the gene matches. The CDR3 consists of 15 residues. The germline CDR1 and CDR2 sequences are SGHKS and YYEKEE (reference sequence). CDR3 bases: TGTGCCAGCAGCGTCGGGACAGGGGGTGGCTCCGAGCAGTACGTC. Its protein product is CASSVGTGGGSEQYV.

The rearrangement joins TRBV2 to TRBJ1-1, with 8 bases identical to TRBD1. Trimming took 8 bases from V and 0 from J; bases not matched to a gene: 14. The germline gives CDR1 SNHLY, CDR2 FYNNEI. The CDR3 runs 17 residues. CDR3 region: CASRHSGRGRLNTEAFF. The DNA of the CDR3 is TGTGCCAGCCGACATTCCGGCAGGGGGCGATTGAACACTGAAGCTTTCTTT. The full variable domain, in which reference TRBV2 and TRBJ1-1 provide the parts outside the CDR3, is EPEVTQTPSHQVTQMGQEVILRCVPISNHLYFYWYRQILGQKVEFLVSFYNNEISEKSEIFDDQFSVERPDGSNFTLKIRSTKLEDSAMYFCASRHSGRGRLNTEAFFGQGTRLTVV.

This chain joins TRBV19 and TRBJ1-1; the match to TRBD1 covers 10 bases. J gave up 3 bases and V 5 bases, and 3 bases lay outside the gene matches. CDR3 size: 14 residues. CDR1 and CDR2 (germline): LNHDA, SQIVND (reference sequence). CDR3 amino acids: CASSWGTGDTEAFF. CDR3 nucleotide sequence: TGTGCCAGTAGTTGGGGGACAGGGGACACTGAAGCTTTCTTT.

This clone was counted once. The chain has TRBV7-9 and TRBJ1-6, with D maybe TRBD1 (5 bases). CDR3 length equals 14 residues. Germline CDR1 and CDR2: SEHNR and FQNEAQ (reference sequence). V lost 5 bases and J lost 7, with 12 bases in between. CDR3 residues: CASSLGYRNSPLHF. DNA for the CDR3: TGTGCCAGCAGCCTAGGGTACAGGAATTCACCCCTCCACTTT.

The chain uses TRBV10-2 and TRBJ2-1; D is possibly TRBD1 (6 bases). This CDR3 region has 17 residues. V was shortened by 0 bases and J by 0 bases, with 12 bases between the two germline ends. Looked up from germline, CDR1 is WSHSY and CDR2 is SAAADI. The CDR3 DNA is TGCGCCAGCAGTGAGTCGGGACACGCGGTCTCCTACAATGAGCAGTTCTTC. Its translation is CASSESGHAVSYNEQFF.

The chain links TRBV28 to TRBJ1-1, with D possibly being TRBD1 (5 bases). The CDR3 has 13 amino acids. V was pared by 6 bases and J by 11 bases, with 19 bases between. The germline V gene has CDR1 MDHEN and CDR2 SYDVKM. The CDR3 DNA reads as TGTGCCAGCAGCCCTGATTTGGGGGGAGGCGCTTTCTTT. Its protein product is CASSPDLGGGAFF.

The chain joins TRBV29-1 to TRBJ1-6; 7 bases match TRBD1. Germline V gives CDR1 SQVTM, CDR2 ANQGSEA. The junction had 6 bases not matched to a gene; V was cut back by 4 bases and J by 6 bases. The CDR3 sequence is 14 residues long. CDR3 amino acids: CSVGEGQANSPLHF. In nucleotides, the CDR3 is TGCAGCGTTGGTGAAGGACAGGCTAATTCACCCCTCCACTTT.

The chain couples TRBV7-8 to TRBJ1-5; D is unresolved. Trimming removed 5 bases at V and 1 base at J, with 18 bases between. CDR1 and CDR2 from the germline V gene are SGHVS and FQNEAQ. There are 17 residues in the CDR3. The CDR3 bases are TGTGCCAGCAGCCTGCGAGGTAGGTCGGCGAGCAATCAGCCCCAGCATTTT. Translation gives CASSLRGRSASNQPQHF.

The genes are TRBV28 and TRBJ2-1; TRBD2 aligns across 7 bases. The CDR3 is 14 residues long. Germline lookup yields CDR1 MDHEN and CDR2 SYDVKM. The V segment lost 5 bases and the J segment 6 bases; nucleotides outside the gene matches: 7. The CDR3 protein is CASSTPRGVNEQFF. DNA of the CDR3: TGTGCCAGCAGTACCCCTCGGGGGGTCAATGAGCAGTTCTTC.

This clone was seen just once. The CDR3 region is CASSGGGGSYEQYF. CDR3 in DNA: TGTGCCAGCAGCGGAGGAGGTGGGTCCTACGAGCAGTACTTC. This rearrangement joins TRBV9 to TRBJ2-7, with D tentatively TRBD2 (5 bases). The CDR3 is made up of 14 amino acids. CDR1 is SGDLS, CDR2 YYNGEE, per germline. The V end was cut by 3 bases, the J end by 1 base, with 11 bases between.

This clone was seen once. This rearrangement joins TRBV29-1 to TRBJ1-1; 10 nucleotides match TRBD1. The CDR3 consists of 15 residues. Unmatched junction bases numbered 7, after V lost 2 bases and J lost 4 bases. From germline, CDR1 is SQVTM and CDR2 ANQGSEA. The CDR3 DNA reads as TGCAGCGTTGAACGGCGACAGGGGGCGAGCACTGAAGCTTTCTTT. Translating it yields CSVERRQGASTEAFF.

The CDR3 DNA follows: TGCGCCAGCAGCTTCCGCCAGGGGGCGCGAACTGAAGCTTTCTTT. It specifies CASSFRQGARTEAFF. The chain uses TRBV5-1 and TRBJ1-1; 8 bases match TRBD1. V trimming: 2 bases; J trimming: 5 bases; junction bases outside the gene matches: 8. The CDR3 has 15 residues. The V gene's germline CDR1 is SGHRS and CDR2 YFSETQ.

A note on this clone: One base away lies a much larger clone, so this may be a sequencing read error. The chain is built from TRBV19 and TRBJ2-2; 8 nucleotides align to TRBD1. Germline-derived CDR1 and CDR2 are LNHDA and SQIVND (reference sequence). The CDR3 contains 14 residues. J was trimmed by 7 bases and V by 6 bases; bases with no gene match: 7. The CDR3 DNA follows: TGTGCCAGTAGCGGACAGGGTTACGTCGGGGAGCTGTTTTTT. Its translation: CASSGQGYVGELFF.

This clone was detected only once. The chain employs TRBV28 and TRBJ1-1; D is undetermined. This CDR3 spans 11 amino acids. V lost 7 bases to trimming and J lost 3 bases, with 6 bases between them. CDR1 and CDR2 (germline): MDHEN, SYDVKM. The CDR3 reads CASMVDTEAFF. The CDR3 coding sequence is TGTGCCAGCATGGTAGACACTGAAGCTTTCTTT. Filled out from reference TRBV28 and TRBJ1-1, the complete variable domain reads DVKVTQSSRYLVKRTGEKVFLECVQDMDHENMFWYRQDPGLGLRLIYFSYDVKMKEKGDIPEGYSVSREKKERFSLILESASTNQTSMYLCASMVDTEAFFGQGTRLTVV.

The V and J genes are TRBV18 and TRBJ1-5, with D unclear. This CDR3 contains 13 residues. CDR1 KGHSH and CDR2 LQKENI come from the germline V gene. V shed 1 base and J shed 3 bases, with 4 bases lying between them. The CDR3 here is CASSPQLNQPQHF. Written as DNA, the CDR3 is TGTGCCAGCTCACCACAGCTCAATCAGCCCCAGCATTTT.

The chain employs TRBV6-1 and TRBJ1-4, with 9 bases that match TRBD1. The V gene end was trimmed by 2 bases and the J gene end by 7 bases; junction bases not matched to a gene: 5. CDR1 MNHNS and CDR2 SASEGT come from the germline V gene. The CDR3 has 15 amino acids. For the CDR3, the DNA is TGTGCCAGCAGTGAACGGGGACAGGGTCGTGAAAAACTGTTTTTT. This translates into CASSERGQGREKLFF.